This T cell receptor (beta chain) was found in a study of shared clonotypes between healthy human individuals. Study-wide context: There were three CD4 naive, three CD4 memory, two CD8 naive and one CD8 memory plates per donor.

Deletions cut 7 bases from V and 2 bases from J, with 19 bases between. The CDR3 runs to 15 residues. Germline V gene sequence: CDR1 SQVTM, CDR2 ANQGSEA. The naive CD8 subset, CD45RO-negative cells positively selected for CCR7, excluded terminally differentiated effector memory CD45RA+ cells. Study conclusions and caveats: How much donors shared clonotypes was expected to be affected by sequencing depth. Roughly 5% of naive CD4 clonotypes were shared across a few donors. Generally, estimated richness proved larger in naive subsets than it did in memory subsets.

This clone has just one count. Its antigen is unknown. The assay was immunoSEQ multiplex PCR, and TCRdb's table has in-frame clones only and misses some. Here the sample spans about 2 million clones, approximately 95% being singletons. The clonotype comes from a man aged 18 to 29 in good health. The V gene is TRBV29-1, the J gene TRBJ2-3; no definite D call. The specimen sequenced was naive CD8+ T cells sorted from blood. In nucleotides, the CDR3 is TGCAGCGCTCCTAAAACGGCGTATATCACAGATACGCAGTATTTT. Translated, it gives CSAPKTAYITDTQYF.